This T cell receptor beta chain comes out of a study of T cell repertoires in cytomegalovirus infection. One entry per CDR3 protein results from TCRdb running MiXCR on the reads. This sample has some 560,000 distinct CDR3 sequences, with 35% to 50% found just once. The germline V gene encodes CDR1 MNHEY and CDR2 SVGEGT. Losses at the gene ends were 4 bases for V and 1 base for J; bases not matched to a gene: 10. The CDR3 length is 17 residues. Note on this clonotype: Its target is not known.

The source material was cultured PBMCs, sampled from culture after CMV antigen stimulation. V is TRBV6-2 or TRBV6-3 and J is TRBJ2-1, with TRBD2 identical over 7 bases. This receptor was identified in a human donor in good health (CMV status not recorded). Some clones in this sample may be carry-over from other donors' samples. CDR3 DNA sequence: TGTGCCAGCAGTTGGGGTAGTCTGCGGGAGTCCTACAATGAGCAGTTCTTC. Translating gives CASSWGSLRESYNEQFF.